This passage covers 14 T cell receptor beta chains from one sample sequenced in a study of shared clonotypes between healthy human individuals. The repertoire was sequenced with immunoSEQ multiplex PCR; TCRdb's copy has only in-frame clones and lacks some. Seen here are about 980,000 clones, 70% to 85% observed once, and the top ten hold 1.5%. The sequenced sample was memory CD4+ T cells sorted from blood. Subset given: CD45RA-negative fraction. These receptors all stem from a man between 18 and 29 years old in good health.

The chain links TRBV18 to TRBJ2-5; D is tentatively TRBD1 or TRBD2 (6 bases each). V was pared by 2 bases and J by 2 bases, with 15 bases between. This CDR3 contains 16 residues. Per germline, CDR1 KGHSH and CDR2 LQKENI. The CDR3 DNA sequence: TGTGCCAGCTCACCAAATCTGGGGGGCCTGCAAGAGACCCAGTACTTC. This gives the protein CASSPNLGGLQETQYF.

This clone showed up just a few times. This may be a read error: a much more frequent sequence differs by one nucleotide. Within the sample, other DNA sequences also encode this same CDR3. This CDR3 reads CASSLEANTEAFF. The CDR3 DNA follows: TGTGCCAGCAGCTTAGAGGCGAACACTGAAGCTTTCTTT. The chain links TRBV7-9 to TRBJ1-1; no clear D. CDR3 size: 13 residues. Per germline, CDR1 SEHNR and CDR2 FQNEAQ (reference sequence). Trimming pared 1 base from V and 1 base from J, leaving 4 bases between. Drawing the rest from reference TRBV7-9 and TRBJ1-1, the complete variable domain is DTGVSQNPRHKITKRGQNVTFRCDPISEHNRLYWYRQTLGQGPEFLTYFQNEAQLEKSRLLSDRFSAERPKGSFSTLEIQRTEQGDSAMYLCASSLEANTEAFFGQGTRLTVV.

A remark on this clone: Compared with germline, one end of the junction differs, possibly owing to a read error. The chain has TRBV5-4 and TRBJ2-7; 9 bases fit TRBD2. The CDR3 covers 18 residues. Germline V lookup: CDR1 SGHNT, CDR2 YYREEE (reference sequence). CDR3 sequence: CASSPLSETSGAPYEQYF. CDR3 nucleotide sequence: TGCGCCAGCAGCCCCCTTTCGGAGACTAGCGGAGCCCCCTACGAGCAGTACTTC.

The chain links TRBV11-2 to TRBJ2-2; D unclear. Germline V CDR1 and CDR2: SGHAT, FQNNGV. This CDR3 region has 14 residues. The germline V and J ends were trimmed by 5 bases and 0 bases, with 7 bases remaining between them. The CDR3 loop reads CASSLVPNTGELFF. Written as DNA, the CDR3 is TGTGCCAGCAGCCTAGTCCCGAACACCGGGGAGCTGTTTTTT.

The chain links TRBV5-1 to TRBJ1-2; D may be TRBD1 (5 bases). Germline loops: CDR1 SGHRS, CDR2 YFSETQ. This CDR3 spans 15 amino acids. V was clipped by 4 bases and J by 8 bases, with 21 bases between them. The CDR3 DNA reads TGCGCCAGCAGCCCACCCGGGGGGGGATTTCGAGGCTACACCTTC. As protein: CASSPPGGGFRGYTF.

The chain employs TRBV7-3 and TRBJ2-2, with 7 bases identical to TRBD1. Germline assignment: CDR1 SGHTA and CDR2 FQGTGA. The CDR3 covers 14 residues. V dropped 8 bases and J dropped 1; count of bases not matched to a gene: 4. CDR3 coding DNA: TGTGCCAGCCAGACAGGGAAGAACACCGGGGAGCTGTTTTTT. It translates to CASQTGKNTGELFF. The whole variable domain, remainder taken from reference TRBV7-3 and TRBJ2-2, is GAGVSQTPSNKVTEKGKYVELRCDPISGHTALYWYRQSLGQGPEFLIYFQGTGAADDSGLPNDRFFAVRPEGSVSTLKIQRTERGDSAVYLCASQTGKNTGELFFGEGSRLTVL.

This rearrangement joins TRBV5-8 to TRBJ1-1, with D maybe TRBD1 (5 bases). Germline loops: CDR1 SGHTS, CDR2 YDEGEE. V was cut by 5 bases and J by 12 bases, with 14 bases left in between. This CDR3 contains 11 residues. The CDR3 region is CASRARDPTFF. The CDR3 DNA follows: TGTGCCAGCAGAGCCCGGGACCCTACTTTCTTT.

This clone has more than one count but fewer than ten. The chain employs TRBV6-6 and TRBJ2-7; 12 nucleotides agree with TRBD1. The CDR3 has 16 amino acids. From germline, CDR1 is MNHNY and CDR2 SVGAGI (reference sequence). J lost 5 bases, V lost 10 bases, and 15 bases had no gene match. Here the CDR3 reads CAIRDARDRGQNEQYF. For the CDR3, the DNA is TGTGCCATCCGTGACGCCCGGGACAGGGGGCAGAACGAGCAGTACTTC.

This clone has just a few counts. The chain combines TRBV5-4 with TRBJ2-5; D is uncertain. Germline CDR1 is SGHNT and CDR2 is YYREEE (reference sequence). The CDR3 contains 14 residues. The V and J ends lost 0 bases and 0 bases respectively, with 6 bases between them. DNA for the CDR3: TGTGCCAGCAGCTTGGGTTCGGACCAAGAGACCCAGTACTTC. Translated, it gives CASSLGSDQETQYF.

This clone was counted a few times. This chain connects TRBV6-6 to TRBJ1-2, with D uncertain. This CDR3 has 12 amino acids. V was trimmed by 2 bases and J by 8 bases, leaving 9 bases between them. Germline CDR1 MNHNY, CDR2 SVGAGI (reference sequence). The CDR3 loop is CASSYPTSGYTF. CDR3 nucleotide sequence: TGTGCCAGCAGTTACCCCACGTCCGGCTACACCTTC.

The CDR3 loop is CAWSAGTGMPRRQYF. The CDR3 coding sequence is TGTGCCTGGAGTGCAGGGACCGGGATGCCGAGGCGGCAGTACTTC. V and J are TRBV30 and TRBJ2-7; perhaps D is TRBD1 or TRBD2 (5 bases each). Germline assignment: CDR1 GTSNPN and CDR2 SVGIG (reference sequence). V gave up 1 base and J gave up 9 bases, with 22 bases separating them. The CDR3 spans 15 residues.

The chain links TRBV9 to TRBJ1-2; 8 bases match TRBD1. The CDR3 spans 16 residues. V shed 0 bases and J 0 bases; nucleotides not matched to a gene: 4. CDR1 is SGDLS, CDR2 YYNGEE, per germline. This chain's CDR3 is CASSVGDRTTNYGYTF. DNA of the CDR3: TGTGCCAGCAGCGTAGGGGACAGGACCACTAACTATGGCTACACCTTC.

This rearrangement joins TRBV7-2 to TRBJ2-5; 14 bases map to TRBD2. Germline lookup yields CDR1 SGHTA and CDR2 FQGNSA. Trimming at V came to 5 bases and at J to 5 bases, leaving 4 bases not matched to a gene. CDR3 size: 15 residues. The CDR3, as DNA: TGTGCCAGCAGCCGACTAGCGGGAGGGGGGGAGACCCAGTACTTC. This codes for CASSRLAGGGETQYF. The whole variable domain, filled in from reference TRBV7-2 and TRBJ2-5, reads GAGVSQSPSNKVTEKGKDVELRCDPISGHTALYWYRQSLGQGLEFLIYFQGNSAPDKSGLPSDRFSAERTGGSVSTLTIQRTQQEDSAVYLCASSRLAGGGETQYFGPGTRLLVL.

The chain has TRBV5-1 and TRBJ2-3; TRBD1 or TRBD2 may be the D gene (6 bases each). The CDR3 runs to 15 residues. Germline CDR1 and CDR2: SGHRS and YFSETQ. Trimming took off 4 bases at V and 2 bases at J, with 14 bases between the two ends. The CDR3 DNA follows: TGCGCCAGCAGCGAGGGGGGCGGGATCACAGATACGCAGTATTTT. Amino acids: CASSEGGGITDTQYF.